Below, 23 T cell receptor beta chains from the same sample are listed, as sequenced in a study of CD8 T cells in Susac syndrome. With random hexamers, reverse transcription was performed on about 0.45 to 1 ug of RNA. From the immunoSEQ multiplex PCR reads, TCRdb called clonotypes with MiXCR, one entry per CDR3 protein. The table has 150,000 to 200,000 distinct CDR3 sequences, around 94% seen once. The specimen was CD4+ T cells from PBMCs. These receptor sequences come from a human donor in good health.

V and J are TRBV30 and TRBJ1-2; D gene unclear. The CDR3 is 15 residues long. Trimming cost V 0 bases and J 4 bases, with 15 bases left between them. CDR1 is GTSNPN, CDR2 SVGIG, per germline (reference sequence). The CDR3 region is CAWSVRGPQTYGYTF. CDR3 nucleotide sequence: TGTGCCTGGAGTGTACGAGGACCTCAAACCTATGGCTACACCTTC.

The chain carries TRBV7-9 and TRBJ2-5, with 8 bases identical to TRBD2. Germline CDR1 SEHNR, CDR2 FQNEAQ (reference sequence). The CDR3 spans 14 residues. V shed 3 bases, J shed 5 bases, and the junction held 5 bases outside the gene matches. The CDR3 nucleotides are TGTGCCAGCAGCTTGCGGGGGGCGGATGAGACCCAGTACTTC. Encoded protein: CASSLRGADETQYF.

This chain links TRBV29-1 with TRBJ1-1; D not certain. The CDR3 consists of 13 residues. CDR1 and CDR2 (germline): SQVTM, ANQGSEA. The V end was cut by 4 bases, the J end by 0 bases, with 9 bases between. This CDR3 reads CSVGEKMNTEAFF. Written as DNA, the CDR3 is TGCAGCGTTGGGGAGAAAATGAACACTGAAGCTTTCTTT.

The chain recombines TRBV19 with TRBJ1-5; D remains unclear. Germline V gene data show CDR1 as LNHDA and CDR2 as SQIVND (reference sequence). V lost 7 bases, J lost 6 bases, and 19 bases lay in between. The CDR3 extends over 15 amino acids. The CDR3 loop reads CASNLDTQRVQPQHF. The CDR3 coding sequence is TGTGCCAGTAATCTAGACACGCAGCGCGTTCAGCCCCAGCATTTT.

The chain carries TRBV29-1 and TRBJ1-2, with TRBD1 as a possible D gene (6 bases). CDR1 is SQVTM and CDR2 is ANQGSEA in the germline V gene. The V and J ends lost 5 bases and 0 bases respectively, with 16 bases between them. This CDR3 has 15 residues. The CDR3 DNA reads TGCAGCGTTTCCGTGACAGGCCGACCTAACTATGGCTACACCTTC. This translates into CSVSVTGRPNYGYTF.

The chain carries TRBV4-3 and TRBJ2-3; no clear D. This CDR3 comprises 15 residues. Germline CDR1 LGHNA, CDR2 YSLEER. V was clipped by 2 bases and J by 1 base, with 10 bases between them. The CDR3 protein is CASSQNLQGTDTQYF. Written as DNA, the CDR3 is TGCGCCAGCAGCCAAAACCTCCAGGGCACAGATACGCAGTATTTT.

DNA for the CDR3: TGTGCCAGCAGCTTCTGGAGGGGTGGCCAGTACTTC. Its protein product is CASSFWRGGQYF. The chain has TRBV7-2 and TRBJ2-5; D might be TRBD2 (6 bases). The CDR3 loop spans 12 amino acids. Trimming left V 3 bases short and J 10 bases short, with 12 bases between. Germline V gene sequence: CDR1 SGHTA, CDR2 FQGNSA.

The V gene is TRBV27, the J gene TRBJ2-2; D is unresolved. The CDR3 runs to 12 residues. Germline V lookup: CDR1 MNHEY, CDR2 SMNVEV (reference sequence). The V and J ends lost 5 bases and 3 bases respectively, with 4 bases between them. The CDR3 protein is CASSEYTGELFF. CDR3 bases: TGTGCCAGCAGTGAATACACCGGGGAGCTGTTTTTT.

This sequence joins TRBV7-2 and TRBJ2-7; 9 positions agree with TRBD2. CDR1 and CDR2 from the germline V gene are SGHTA and FQGNSA. This CDR3 is built from 13 residues. The junction had 5 bases not matched to a gene; V was cut back by 5 bases and J by 6 bases. The CDR3 DNA reads as TGTGCCAGCAGCCAGTCGCGGGGGGGCGAGCAGTACTTC. It codes for CASSQSRGGEQYF.

With respect to this clonotype: The junction does not match germline at one end; this may be a read error. The rearrangement joins TRBV5-6 to TRBJ2-3; D is uncertain. CDR3 length: 16 residues. CDR1 is SGHDT and CDR2 is YYEEEE in the germline V gene. The CDR3, as DNA: TGTGACAGCAGCTTCTTCCTGGCCAGGACCACAGATACGCAGTATTTT. Protein product: CDSSFFLARTTDTQYF.

This chain links TRBV6-6 with TRBJ2-7; 8 nucleotides match TRBD1. The CDR3 has 14 amino acids. CDR1 is MNHNY and CDR2 is SVGAGI in the germline V gene (reference sequence). Trimming at V came to 7 bases and at J to 5 bases, leaving 10 bases not matched to a gene. The CDR3 here is CASNRPGTGNEQYF. The CDR3 DNA is TGTGCCAGCAACCGTCCCGGGACAGGTAACGAGCAGTACTTC.

V gene TRBV20-1 combines with J gene TRBJ2-3, with unresolved D. V shed 6 bases and J shed 0 bases, with 13 bases lying between them. From germline, CDR1 is DFQATT and CDR2 SNEGSKA (reference sequence). This CDR3 has 14 residues. CDR3 residues: CSALRLDSTDTQYF. CDR3 coding DNA: TGCAGTGCACTTAGACTCGACAGCACAGATACGCAGTATTTT.

As concerns this clonotype: Sequence at one end of the junction differs from germline and may be a read error. The CDR3 DNA reads TGTACCAGCAGCCAAGAATGGCAGAACAATGAGCAGTTCTTC. Encoded protein: CTSSQEWQNNEQFF. The chain uses TRBV3-1 and TRBJ2-1; no reliable D call. The germline V gene encodes CDR1 LGHDT and CDR2 YNNKEL (reference sequence). This CDR3 contains 14 residues.

The J gene is TRBJ2-5, the V gene TRBV5-1, with D unclear. V lost 0 bases and J lost 2, with 11 bases in between. The CDR3 has 15 amino acids. Germline CDR1 SGHRS, CDR2 YFSETQ. The CDR3 sequence is CASSLEGTQQETQYF. DNA of the CDR3: TGCGCCAGCAGCTTGGAAGGTACTCAGCAAGAGACCCAGTACTTC.

The gene calls are TRBV20-1 and TRBJ1-5, with D maybe TRBD1 (5 bases). V was trimmed by 3 bases and J by 5 bases, leaving 14 bases between them. The CDR3 has 14 amino acids. CDR1 and CDR2 from the germline V gene are DFQATT and SNEGSKA (reference sequence). CDR3 bases: TGCAGTGCTAGTGGACGACAGTCCGATCAGCCCCAGCATTTT. This gives the protein CSASGRQSDQPQHF.

V and J are TRBV12-3 or TRBV12-4 and TRBJ1-1; 7 bases agree with TRBD1. CDR3 length equals 13 residues. V shed 6 bases and J 3 bases; nucleotides not matched to a gene: 4. The chain's CDR3 is CASRQGFDTEAFF. DNA of the CDR3: TGTGCCAGCAGACAGGGGTTTGACACTGAAGCTTTCTTT.

This chain uses TRBV5-4 with TRBJ2-7; 8 bases agree with TRBD2. This CDR3 spans 14 amino acids. V lost 3 bases to trimming and J lost 6 bases; unmatched junction nucleotides: 8. CDR1 SGHNT and CDR2 YYREEE come from the germline V gene (reference sequence). DNA for the CDR3: TGTGCCAGCAGCTCCGGGGGGGCCAGGCTCGAGCAGTACTTC. Translation: CASSSGGARLEQYF.

V and J are TRBV18 and TRBJ2-7; TRBD1 aligns across 7 bases. The CDR3 is 13 amino acids. CDR1 and CDR2 from the germline V gene are KGHSH and LQKENI. With V trimmed by 4 bases and J by 5 bases, 5 bases remained unmatched. The CDR3 is CASSRQGNHEQYF. The CDR3 region has the DNA TGTGCCAGCTCACGACAGGGTAACCACGAGCAGTACTTC. Combining the CDR3 with reference TRBV18 and TRBJ2-7 gives the whole variable domain NAGVMQNPRHLVRRRGQEARLRCSPMKGHSHVYWYRQLPEEGLKFMVYLQKENIIDESGMPKERFSAEFPKEGPSILRIQQVVRGDSAAYFCASSRQGNHEQYFGPGTRLTVT.

This clonotype was counted once. The chain employs TRBV24-1 and TRBJ1-2; D is uncertain. The CDR3 is 12 residues long. Germline values: CDR1 KGHDR, CDR2 SFDVKD. The V end lost 8 bases, the J end lost 3 bases, and 9 bases lay between the germline ends. As DNA, the CDR3 is TGTGCCACCAATCCAGGTGACTATGGCTACACCTTC. This gives the protein CATNPGDYGYTF.

J is TRBJ1-3 and V is TRBV20-1, with D maybe TRBD1 (5 bases). Trimming pared 6 bases from V and 2 bases from J, leaving 8 bases between. This CDR3 is 12 amino acids long. Germline-derived CDR1 and CDR2 are DFQATT and SNEGSKA (reference sequence). The chain's CDR3 is CSAGEAGNTIYF. As DNA, the CDR3 is TGCAGTGCGGGGGAGGCTGGAAACACCATATATTTT.

This clonotype has a handful of counts. The rearrangement joins TRBV29-1 to TRBJ2-5; 9 bases fit TRBD2. Trimming cost V 4 bases and J 2 bases; bases outside gene matches: 5. The germline CDR1 and CDR2 sequences are SQVTM and ANQGSEA. The CDR3 is 14 residues long. CDR3 in amino acids: CSVAPLAGQETQYF. The CDR3 DNA is TGCAGCGTTGCTCCGCTAGCGGGGCAAGAGACCCAGTACTTC.

The V call is TRBV18, the J call TRBJ2-1, with 9 bases fitting TRBD2. Germline values: CDR1 KGHSH, CDR2 LQKENI. The CDR3 runs to 16 residues. V trimming: 3 bases; J trimming: 4 bases; junction bases outside the gene matches: 7. The CDR3 here is CASSPGLAGNYNEQFF. As DNA, the CDR3 is TGTGCCAGCTCACCGGGCCTAGCGGGGAATTACAATGAGCAGTTCTTC.

This chain connects TRBV2 to TRBJ2-5; the D gene is possibly TRBD1 (6 bases). From germline, CDR1 is SNHLY and CDR2 FYNNEI. V was shortened by 6 bases and J by 1 base, with 9 bases between the two germline ends. The CDR3 consists of 13 residues. This chain's CDR3 is CASRGQLQETQYF. The CDR3 DNA is TGTGCCAGCAGGGGACAACTCCAAGAGACCCAGTACTTC.